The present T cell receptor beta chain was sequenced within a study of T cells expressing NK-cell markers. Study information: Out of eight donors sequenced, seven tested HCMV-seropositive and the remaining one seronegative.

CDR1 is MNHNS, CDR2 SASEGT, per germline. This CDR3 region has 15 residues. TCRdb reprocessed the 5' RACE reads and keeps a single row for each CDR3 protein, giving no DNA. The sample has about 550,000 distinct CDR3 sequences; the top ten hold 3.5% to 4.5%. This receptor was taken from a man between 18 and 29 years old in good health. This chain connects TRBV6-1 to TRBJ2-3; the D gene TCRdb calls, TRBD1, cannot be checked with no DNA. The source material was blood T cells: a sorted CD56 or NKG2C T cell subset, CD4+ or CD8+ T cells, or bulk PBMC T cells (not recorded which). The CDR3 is CASSRNRDLTDTQYF.